One and the same sample provided the 6 T cell receptor beta chains below, sequenced in a study of blood T cells in healthy people across ages. A J-beta primer mix and a sample-barcoded 5' primer were used in a second PCR of roughly 6 to 11 cycles. Each CDR3 protein is one row after TCRdb ran MiXCR on the 5' RACE reads. The sample yields 1 million or so distinct CDR3 sequences, 40% to 45% seen once. Specimen: blood. The origin of the receptors is a woman aged 60 to 75 in good health.

This clonotype was observed a single time. This chain links TRBV3-1 with TRBJ2-6; D ambiguous. Trimming shortened V by 1 base and J by 2 bases, and 9 bases separated the two germline ends. The CDR3 has 16 amino acids. The germline V gene encodes CDR1 LGHDT and CDR2 YNNKEL (reference sequence). In nucleotides, the CDR3 is TGTGCCAGCAGCCAAGCCCCCGTGCCTGGGGCCAACGTCCTGACTTTC. It yields the protein CASSQAPVPGANVLTF.

The chain links TRBV6-5 to TRBJ2-4; TRBD2 matches at 8 bases. The DNA end lines up better with TRBJ2-7; the J call may be wrong. Germline V gene lookup returns CDR1 MNHEY and CDR2 SVGAGI. CDR3 size: 15 residues. The CDR3 loop reads CASSYQAGERYEQYF. CDR3 nucleotides: TGTGCCAGCAGTTACCAAGCGGGAGAGAGGTACGAGCAGTACTTC.

The chain has TRBV29-1 and TRBJ2-1; 7 nucleotides match TRBD1. The germline CDR1 and CDR2 sequences are SQVTM and ANQGSEA. V trimming: 3 bases; J trimming: 9 bases; junction bases outside the gene matches: 5. There are 12 residues in the CDR3. Here the CDR3 DNA reads TGCAGCGTTGAGACAGGGCAGAGTGAGCAGTTCTTC. This gives the protein CSVETGQSEQFF.

The table lists this clonotype with a few counts. This chain joins TRBV19 and TRBJ2-3; D is perhaps TRBD1 (6 bases). The CDR3 runs to 13 residues. In germline, CDR1 is LNHDA, CDR2 SQIVND (reference sequence). The germline V and J ends were trimmed by 3 bases and 3 bases, with 7 bases remaining between them. CDR3 bases: TGTGCCAGTAGTATCCAGGGGACAGATACGCAGTATTTT. The encoded protein is CASSIQGTDTQYF.

V gene TRBV14 combines with J gene TRBJ1-2; no clear D. V was cut by 4 bases and J by 2 bases, with 8 bases left in between. The CDR3 runs to 13 residues. The germline CDR1 and CDR2 sequences are SGHDN and FVKESK. The CDR3 coding sequence is TGTGCCAGCAGCCGGAACGGAAACTATGGCTACACCTTC. Its translation is CASSRNGNYGYTF.

The chain links TRBV2 to TRBJ1-2; TRBD1 is a possible D gene (5 bases). The CDR3 consists of 15 residues. Germline lookup yields CDR1 SNHLY and CDR2 FYNNEI. V was clipped by 2 bases and J by 3 bases, with 13 bases between them. CDR3 coding DNA: TGTGCCAGCAGTGAAACCAGGGCCACGTACTATGGCTACACCTTC. This translates into CASSETRATYYGYTF.